This T cell receptor beta chain was obtained from a study of T-cell memory formation after mild COVID-19. It was 5'RACE with constant-segment primers that produced the TCR alpha and TCR beta cDNA libraries, which carried sample barcodes and UMIs. A single record per CDR3 protein comes from TCRdb applying MiXCR to the 5' RACE reads. The table records some 310,000 distinct CDR3 sequences, around a fifth of them present only once. CDR3 length equals 13 residues. Germline assignment: CDR1 DFQATT and CDR2 SNEGSKA (reference sequence). The receptor comes from a man younger than 35 who had mild COVID-19 (a few samples of this study predate the infection). Cell type and time point are not known. The chain combines TRBV20-1 with TRBJ2-4; the D gene is possibly TRBD1 (7 bases). Sequencing input: PBMCs or a T cell subset sorted from them (not recorded which). The CDR3 loop is CAKSAGQRNIQYF. Here the CDR3 DNA reads TGCGCCAAGTCGGCGGGACAGCGAAACATTCAGTACTTC.